This T cell receptor (beta chain) was observed in a study of shared clonotypes between healthy human individuals. Germline V gene sequence: CDR1 SGHNT, CDR2 YYREEE (reference sequence). The CDR3 sequence is 14 residues long. Trimming shortened V by 4 bases and J by 6 bases, and 17 bases separated the two germline ends. All donors qualified as healthy HIV-negative adults and had experienced no recent acute infections or vaccinations. Investigators divided CD4+ cells into CD45RA+ naive and CD45RA-negative memory subsets. Assay: immunoSEQ multiplex PCR; the TCRdb copy retains only in-frame clones and omits some. This repertoire shows some 1 million clones, about 74% found once; its top ten account for over 1.3%.

This receptor was identified in a man younger than 30 in good health. The sample consisted of memory CD4+ T cells sorted from blood. Subset denoted: CD45RA-negative fraction. The rearrangement joins TRBV5-4 to TRBJ2-7; a weak D match, TRBD2 (7 bases). This CDR3 is CASSPRGGGIEQYF. The CDR3 DNA follows: TGTGCCAGCAGCCCTCGGGGAGGGGGAATCGAGCAGTACTTC.